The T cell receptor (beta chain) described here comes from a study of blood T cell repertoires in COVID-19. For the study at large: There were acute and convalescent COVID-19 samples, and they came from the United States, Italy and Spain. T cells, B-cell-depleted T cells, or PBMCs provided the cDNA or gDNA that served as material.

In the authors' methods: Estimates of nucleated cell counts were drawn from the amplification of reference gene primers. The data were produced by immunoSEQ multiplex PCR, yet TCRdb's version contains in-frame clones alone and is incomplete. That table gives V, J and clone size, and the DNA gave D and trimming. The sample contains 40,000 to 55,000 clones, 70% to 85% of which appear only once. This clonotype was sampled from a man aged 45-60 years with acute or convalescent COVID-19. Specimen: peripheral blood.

DNA for the CDR3: TGTGCCAGTAGTATAGCTTTGCAGGACAGGGCCTACGAGCAGTACTTC. It is translated as CASSIALQDRAYEQYF. V is TRBV19 and J is TRBJ2-7; 8 bases agree with TRBD1. Germline values: CDR1 LNHDA, CDR2 SQIVND (reference sequence). The CDR3 covers 16 residues. The V and J ends lost 1 base and 2 bases, in that order; junction bases with no gene match: 7.